This T cell receptor beta chain was obtained from a study of blood T cell repertoires in COVID-19. Profiled with immunoSEQ multiplex PCR; TCRdb holds only in-frame clones, not every one. Of approximately 150,000 clones listed, roughly four fifths are singletons. Germline V lookup: CDR1 SGHNT, CDR2 YYREEE (reference sequence). The CDR3 contains 15 residues. V lost 4 bases to trimming and J lost 4 bases, with 17 bases between them. The chain joins TRBV5-4 to TRBJ1-2; D might be TRBD1 (5 bases). This receptor was taken from a man aged 70-80 years with active or convalescent COVID-19. The sample comprised peripheral blood. DNA of the CDR3: TGTGCCAGCAGCCGATCCAGTGGGGACTCCTATGGCTACACCTTC. The encoded protein is CASSRSSGDSYGYTF.